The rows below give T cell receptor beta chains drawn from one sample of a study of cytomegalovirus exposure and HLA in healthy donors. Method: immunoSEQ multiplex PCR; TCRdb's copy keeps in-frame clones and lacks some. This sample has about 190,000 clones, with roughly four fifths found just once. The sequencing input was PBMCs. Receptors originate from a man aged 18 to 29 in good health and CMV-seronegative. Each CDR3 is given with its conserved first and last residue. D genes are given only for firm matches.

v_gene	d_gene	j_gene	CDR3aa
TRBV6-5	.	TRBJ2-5	CASSPFRGTQYF
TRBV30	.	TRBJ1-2	CAWRFGVDYGYTF
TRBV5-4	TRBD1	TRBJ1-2	CASSLAGGPRGYTF
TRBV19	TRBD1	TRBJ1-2	CASSIHRGGYGYTF
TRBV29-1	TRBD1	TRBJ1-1	CSVDDRVNTEAFF
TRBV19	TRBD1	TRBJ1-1	CASSIRASQGGTEAFF
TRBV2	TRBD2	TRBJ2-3	CASWSGGADTQYF
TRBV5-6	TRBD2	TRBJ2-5	CASSLDPAGVAETQYF
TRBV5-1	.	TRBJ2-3	CASSPERESASDTQYF
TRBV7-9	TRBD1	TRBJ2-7	CASSPPGQGTYEQYF
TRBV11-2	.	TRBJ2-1	CASSLGSGPYNEQFF
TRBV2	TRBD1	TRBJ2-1	CASSLGTGRVDEQFF
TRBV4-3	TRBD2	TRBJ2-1	CASSQSTSGSSYNEQFF
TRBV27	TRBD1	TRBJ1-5	CASSSFGQGGSYGNQPQHF
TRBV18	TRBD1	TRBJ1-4	CASSPRQGATNEKLFF
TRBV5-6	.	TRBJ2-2	CASSWGDRGSFGELFF
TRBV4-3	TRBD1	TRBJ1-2	CASSQVRGQGGSGYTF
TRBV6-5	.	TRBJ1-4	CASSYDRSRNEKLFF
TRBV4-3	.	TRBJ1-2	CASSQVGQINYGYTF
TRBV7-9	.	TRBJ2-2	CASSFRQAGTGELFF
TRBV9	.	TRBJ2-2	CASSPGVGVRNTGELFF
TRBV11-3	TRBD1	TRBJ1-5	CASSLDGQDSGNQPQHF
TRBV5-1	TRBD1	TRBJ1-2	CASSLAQGHGYTF
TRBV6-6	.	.	CASSAVYYEQYF
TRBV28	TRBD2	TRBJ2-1	CASSPRLAGEGNEQFF
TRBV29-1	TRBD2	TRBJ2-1	CSVDRPSGKVNEQFF
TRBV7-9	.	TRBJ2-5	CASSSNGTPETQYF
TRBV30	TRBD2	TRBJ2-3	CAWSVLAGGRTDTQYF
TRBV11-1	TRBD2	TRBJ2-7	CASSLSGRATYEQYF
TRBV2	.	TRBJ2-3	CASPTGGITDTQYF
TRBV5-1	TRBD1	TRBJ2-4	CASSLGDRSNIQYF
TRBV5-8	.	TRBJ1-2	CARELFRGIPGYTF
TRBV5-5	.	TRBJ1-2	CASSPSGWLTNYGYTF
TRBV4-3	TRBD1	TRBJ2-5	CASSQQTRQGQETQYF
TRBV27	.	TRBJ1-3	CASSRVSSGNTIYF
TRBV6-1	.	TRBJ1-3	CASSQEKGGNTIYF
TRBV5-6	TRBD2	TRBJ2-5	CASSLDLAGEEAQYF
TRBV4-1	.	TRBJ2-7	CASSQVTGEQYF